This T cell receptor beta chain comes out of a study of memory CD4+ T cells and cytomegalovirus serostatus. Single viable CD3+CD4+CD8-CD45RO+ cells were sorted as the memory CD4+ T cells. After thawing, CD4+ T cells were positively selected. Only in-frame clones appear in the TCRdb table, and some are missing; sequencing was by immunoSEQ multiplex PCR. The repertoire includes 50,000 to 60,000 clones, around four fifths of them detected once, and roughly 2% sits in the top ten. Material for sequencing was memory CD4+ T cells from blood. The sequence was collected from an adult in good health and CMV-seropositive.

The CDR3 DNA reads as TGTGCCAGCACTCCAACAGGGGAGGGCGAGCAGTTCTTC. This encodes CASTPTGEGEQFF. V and J are TRBV6-5 and TRBJ2-1; TRBD1 or TRBD2 may be the D gene (7 bases each). CDR3 size: 13 residues. Germline V gives CDR1 MNHEY, CDR2 SVGAGI. Trimming took off 7 bases at V and 10 bases at J, with 17 bases between the two ends.